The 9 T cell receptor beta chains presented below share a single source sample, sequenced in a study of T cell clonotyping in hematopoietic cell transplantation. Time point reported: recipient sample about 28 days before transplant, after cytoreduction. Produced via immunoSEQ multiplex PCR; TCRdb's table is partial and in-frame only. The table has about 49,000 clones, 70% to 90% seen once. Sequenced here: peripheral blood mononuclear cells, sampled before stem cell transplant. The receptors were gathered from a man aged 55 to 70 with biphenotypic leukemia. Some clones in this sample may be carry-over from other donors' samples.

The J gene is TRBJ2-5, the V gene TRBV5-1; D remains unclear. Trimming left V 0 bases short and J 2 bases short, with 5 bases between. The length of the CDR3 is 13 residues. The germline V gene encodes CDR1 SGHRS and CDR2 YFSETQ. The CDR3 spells CASSLGGQETQYF. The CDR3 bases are TGCGCCAGCAGCTTGGGAGGTCAAGAGACCCAGTACTTC.

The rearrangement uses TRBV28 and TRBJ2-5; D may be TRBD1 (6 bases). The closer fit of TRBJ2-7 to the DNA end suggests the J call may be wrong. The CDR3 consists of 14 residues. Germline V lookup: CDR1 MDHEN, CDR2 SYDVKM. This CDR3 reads CATQGPGAPYEQYF. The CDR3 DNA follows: TGTGCCACCCAAGGGCCAGGGGCCCCCTACGAGCAGTACTTC.

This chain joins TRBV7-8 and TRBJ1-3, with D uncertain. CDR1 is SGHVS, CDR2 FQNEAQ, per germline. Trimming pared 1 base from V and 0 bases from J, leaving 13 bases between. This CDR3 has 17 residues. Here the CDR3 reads CASSLGMGVLSGNTIYF. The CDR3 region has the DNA TGTGCCAGCAGCTTAGGAATGGGAGTCCTCTCTGGAAACACCATATATTTT. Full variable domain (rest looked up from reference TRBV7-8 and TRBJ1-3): GAGVSQSPRYKVAKRGQDVALRCDPISGHVSLFWYQQALGQGPEFLTYFQNEAQLDKSGLPSDRFFAERPEGSVSTLKIQRTQQEDSAVYLCASSLGMGVLSGNTIYFGEGSWLTVV.

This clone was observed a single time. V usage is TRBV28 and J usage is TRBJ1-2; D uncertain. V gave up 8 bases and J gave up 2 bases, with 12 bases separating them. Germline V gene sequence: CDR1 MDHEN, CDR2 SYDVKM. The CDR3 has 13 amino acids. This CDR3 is CASGVVANYGYTF. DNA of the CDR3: TGTGCCAGCGGAGTAGTCGCCAACTATGGCTACACCTTC.

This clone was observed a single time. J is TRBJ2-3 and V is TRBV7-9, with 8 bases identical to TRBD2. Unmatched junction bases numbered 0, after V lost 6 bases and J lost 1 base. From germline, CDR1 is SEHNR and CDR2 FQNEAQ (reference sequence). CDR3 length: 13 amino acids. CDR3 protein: CASRTSGTDTQYF. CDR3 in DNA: TGTGCCAGCAGGACTAGCGGCACAGATACGCAGTATTTT.

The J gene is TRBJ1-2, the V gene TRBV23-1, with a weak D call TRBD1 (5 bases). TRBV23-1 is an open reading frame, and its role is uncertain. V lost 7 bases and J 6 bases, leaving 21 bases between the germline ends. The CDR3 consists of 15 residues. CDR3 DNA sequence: TGCGCCAGCACCGGACTCGGGACGTTTTCGAATGGCTACACCTTC. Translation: CASTGLGTFSNGYTF.

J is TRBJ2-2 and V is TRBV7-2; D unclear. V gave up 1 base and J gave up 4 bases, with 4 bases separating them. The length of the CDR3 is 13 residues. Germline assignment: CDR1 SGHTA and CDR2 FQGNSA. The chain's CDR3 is CASSLVLTGELFF. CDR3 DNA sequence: TGTGCCAGCAGCTTAGTGCTCACCGGGGAGCTGTTTTTT.

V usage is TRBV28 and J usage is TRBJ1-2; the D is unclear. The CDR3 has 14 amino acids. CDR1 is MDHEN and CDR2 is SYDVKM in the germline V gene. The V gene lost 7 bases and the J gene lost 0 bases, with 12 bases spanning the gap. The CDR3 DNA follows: TGTGCCAGCACTATGGACGGAGCTAACTATGGCTACACCTTC. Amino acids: CASTMDGANYGYTF.

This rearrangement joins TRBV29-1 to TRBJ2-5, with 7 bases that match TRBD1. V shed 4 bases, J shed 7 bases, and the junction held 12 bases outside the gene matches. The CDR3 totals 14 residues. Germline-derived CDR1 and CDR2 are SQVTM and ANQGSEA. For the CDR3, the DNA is TGCAGCGTTGGTGGGGCAGGGGGTTATGTGACCCAGTACTTC. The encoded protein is CSVGGAGGYVTQYF.